This TCR beta chain derives from a study of blood T cells in healthy people across ages. Primed by a sample-barcoded 5' primer and a J-beta primer mix, a second PCR proceeded for 7 to 11 cycles. From the 5' RACE reads, TCRdb called clonotypes with MiXCR, one entry per CDR3 protein. The table lists 800,000 or so distinct CDR3 sequences, 20% to 25% of them singletons. Ranging in age from about 6 to 100, the donors were healthy Caucasian individuals from Russia. The CDR3 sequence is 17 residues long. V dropped 3 bases and J dropped 2; count of bases not matched to a gene: 6. These sequences were also reported in another study, on T cells of mothers and their children. This second study notes: Related mother-child pairs showed slightly, non-significantly higher overlap than unrelated pairs.

The J gene is TRBJ2-1, the V gene TRBV12-3 or TRBV12-4; 11 nucleotides line up with TRBD2. The sequence was obtained from a boy younger than 18 in good health. The sample was blood. Here the CDR3 DNA reads TGTGCCAGCAGTTTTACGCTAGCGGGGGGCGCCTACAATGAGCAGTTCTTC. Amino acid sequence: CASSFTLAGGAYNEQFF.